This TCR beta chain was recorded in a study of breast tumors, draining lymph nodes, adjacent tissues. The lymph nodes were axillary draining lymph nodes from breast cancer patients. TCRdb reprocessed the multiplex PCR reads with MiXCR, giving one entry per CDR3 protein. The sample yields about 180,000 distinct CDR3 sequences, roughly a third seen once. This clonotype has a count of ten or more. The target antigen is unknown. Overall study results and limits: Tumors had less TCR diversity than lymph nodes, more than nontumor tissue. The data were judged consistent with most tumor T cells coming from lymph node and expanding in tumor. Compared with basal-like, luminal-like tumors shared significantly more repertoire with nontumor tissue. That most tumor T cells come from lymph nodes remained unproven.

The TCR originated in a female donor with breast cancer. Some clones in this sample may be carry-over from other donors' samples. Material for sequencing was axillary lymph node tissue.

CDR3 nucleotide sequence: TGTGCCAGCAGTTTATCCCGGACAGGGCGAGAGCAGTTCTTC. Protein product: CASSLSRTGREQFF. This chain connects TRBV12-3 or TRBV12-4 to TRBJ2-1; TRBD1 matches 8 bases. V gave up 2 bases and J gave up 10 bases; unmatched junction bases: 7. The CDR3 is made up of 14 amino acids.